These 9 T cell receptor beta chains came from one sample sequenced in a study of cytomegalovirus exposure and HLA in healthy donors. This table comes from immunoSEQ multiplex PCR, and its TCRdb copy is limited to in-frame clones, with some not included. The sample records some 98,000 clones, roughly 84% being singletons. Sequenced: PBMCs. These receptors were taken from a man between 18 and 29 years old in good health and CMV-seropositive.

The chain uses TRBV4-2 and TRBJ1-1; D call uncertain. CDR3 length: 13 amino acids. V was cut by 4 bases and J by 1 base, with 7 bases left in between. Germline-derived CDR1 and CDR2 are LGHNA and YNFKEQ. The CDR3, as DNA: TGTGCCAGCAGCCTCGGTACGAACACTGAAGCTTTCTTT. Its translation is CASSLGTNTEAFF.

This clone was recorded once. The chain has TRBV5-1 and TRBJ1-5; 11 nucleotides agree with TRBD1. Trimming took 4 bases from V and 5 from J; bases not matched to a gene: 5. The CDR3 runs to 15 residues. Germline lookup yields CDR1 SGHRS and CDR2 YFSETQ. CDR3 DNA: TGCGCCAGCAGCCGGACAGGGGGCGAGGATCAGCCCCAGCATTTT. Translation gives CASSRTGGEDQPQHF.

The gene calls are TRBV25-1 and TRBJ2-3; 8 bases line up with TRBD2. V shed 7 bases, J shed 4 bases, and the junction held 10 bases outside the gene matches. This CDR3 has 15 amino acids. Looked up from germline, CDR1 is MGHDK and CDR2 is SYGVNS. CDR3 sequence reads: CASTWTSSVADTQYF. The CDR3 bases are TGTGCCAGCACATGGACTAGCTCGGTGGCAGATACGCAGTATTTT.

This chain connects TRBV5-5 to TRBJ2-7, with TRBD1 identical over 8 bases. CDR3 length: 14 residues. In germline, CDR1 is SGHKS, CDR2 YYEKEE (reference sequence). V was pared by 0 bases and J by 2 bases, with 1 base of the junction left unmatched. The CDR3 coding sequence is TGTGCCAGCAGCTTGGCGACAGGGGCCTACGAGCAGTACTTC. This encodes CASSLATGAYEQYF.

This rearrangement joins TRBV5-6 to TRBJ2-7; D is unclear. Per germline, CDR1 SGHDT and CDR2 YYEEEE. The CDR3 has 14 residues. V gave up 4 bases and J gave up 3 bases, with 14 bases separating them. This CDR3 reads CASSEGMTNYEQYF. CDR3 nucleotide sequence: TGTGCCAGCAGCGAAGGTATGACAAACTACGAGCAGTACTTC.

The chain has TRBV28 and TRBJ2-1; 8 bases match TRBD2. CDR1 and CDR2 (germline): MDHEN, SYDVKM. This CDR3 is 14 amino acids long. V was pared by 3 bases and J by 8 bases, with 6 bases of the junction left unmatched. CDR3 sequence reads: CASSFVAGLDEQFF. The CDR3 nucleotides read TGTGCCAGCAGTTTTGTAGCGGGACTAGATGAGCAGTTCTTC.

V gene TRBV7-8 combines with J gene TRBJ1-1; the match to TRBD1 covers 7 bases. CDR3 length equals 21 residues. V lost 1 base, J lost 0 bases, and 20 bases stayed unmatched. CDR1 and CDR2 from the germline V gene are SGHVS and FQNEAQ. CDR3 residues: CASSLDKGAGALTSMNTEAFF. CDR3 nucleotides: TGTGCCAGCAGCTTAGACAAGGGGGCAGGGGCCCTCACCTCCATGAACACTGAAGCTTTCTTT. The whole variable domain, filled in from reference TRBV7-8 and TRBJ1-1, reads GAGVSQSPRYKVAKRGQDVALRCDPISGHVSLFWYQQALGQGPEFLTYFQNEAQLDKSGLPSDRFFAERPEGSVSTLKIQRTQQEDSAVYLCASSLDKGAGALTSMNTEAFFGQGTRLTVV.

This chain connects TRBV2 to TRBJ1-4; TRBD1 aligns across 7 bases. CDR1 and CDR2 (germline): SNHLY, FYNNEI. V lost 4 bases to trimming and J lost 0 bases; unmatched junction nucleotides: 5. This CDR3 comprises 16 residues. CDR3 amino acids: CASSVGQTATNEKLFF. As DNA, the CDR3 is TGTGCCAGCAGTGTGGGACAGACAGCAACTAATGAAAAACTGTTTTTT.

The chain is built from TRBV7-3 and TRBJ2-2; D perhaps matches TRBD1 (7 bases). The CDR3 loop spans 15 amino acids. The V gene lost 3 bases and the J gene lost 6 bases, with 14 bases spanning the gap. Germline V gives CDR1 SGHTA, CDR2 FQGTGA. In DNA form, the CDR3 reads TGTGCCAGCAGCTTCGGGGGACAGATGGCCGGGGAGCTGTTTTTT. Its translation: CASSFGGQMAGELFF. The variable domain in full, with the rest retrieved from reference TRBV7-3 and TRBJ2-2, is GAGVSQTPSNKVTEKGKYVELRCDPISGHTALYWYRQSLGQGPEFLIYFQGTGAADDSGLPNDRFFAVRPEGSVSTLKIQRTERGDSAVYLCASSFGGQMAGELFFGEGSRLTVL.